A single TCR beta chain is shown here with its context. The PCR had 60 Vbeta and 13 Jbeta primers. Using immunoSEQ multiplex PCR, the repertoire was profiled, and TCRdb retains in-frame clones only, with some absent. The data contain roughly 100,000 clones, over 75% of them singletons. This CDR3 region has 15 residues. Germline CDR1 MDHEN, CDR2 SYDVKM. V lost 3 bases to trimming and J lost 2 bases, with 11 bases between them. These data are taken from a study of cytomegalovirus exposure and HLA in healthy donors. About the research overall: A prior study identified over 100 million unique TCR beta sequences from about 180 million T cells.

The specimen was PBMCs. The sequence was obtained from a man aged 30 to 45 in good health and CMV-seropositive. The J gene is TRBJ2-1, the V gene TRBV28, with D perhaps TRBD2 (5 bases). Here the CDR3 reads CASSFLGRAYNEQFF. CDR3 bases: TGTGCCAGCAGTTTTCTTGGGCGGGCCTACAATGAGCAGTTCTTC.